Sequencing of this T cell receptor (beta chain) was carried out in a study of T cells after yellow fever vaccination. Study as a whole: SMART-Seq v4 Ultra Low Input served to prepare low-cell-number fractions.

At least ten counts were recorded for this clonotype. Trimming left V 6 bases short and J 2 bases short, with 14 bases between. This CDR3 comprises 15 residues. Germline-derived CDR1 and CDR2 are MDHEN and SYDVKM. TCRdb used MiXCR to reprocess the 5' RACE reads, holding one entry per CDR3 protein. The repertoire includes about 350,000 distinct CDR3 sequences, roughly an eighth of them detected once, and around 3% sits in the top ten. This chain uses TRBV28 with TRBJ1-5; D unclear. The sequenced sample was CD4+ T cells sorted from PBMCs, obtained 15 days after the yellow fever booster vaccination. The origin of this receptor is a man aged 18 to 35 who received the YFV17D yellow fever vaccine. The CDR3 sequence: CASSLPRWGNQPQHF. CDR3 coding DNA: TGTGCCAGCAGCCTCCCCCGTTGGGGCAATCAGCCCCAGCATTTT.